This T cell receptor (beta chain) is from a study of blood T cell repertoires in COVID-19. Only in-frame clones appear in the TCRdb table, and some are missing; sequencing was by immunoSEQ multiplex PCR. The repertoire includes some 140,000 clones, 85% of them detected once, and around 4% sits in the top ten. Only a few counts were recorded for this clone. Trimming took 3 bases from V and 4 from J; bases not matched to a gene: 7. Germline CDR1 reads LGHDT; CDR2 reads YNNKEL (reference sequence). This CDR3 contains 15 residues. The chain carries TRBV3-1 (or the pseudogene TRBV3-2) and TRBJ2-5, with 8 bases aligning to TRBD2. The sequencing sample was made of peripheral blood. The receptor was derived from a human donor in a cohort sampled during active COVID-19. The CDR3 DNA sequence: TGTGCCAGCAGCCAGCGGGCCGCGGGGGGAGAGACCCAGTACTTC. As protein: CASSQRAAGGETQYF.